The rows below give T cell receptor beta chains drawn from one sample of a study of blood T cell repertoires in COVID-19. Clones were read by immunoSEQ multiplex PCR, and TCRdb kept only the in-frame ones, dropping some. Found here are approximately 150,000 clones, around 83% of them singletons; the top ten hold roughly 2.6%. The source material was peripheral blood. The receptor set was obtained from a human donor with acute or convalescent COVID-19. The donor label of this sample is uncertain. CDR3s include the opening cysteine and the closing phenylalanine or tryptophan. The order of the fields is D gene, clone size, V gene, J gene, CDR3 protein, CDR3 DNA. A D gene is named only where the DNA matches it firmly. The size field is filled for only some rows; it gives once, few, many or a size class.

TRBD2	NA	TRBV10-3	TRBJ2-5	CAISGEAGEKETQYF	TGTGCCATCAGTGGGGAAGCGGGGGAAAAAGAGACCCAGTACTTC
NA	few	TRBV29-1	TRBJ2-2	CSVERTGITGELFF	TGCAGCGTTGAGAGAACAGGAATCACCGGGGAGCTGTTTTTT
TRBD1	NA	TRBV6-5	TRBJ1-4	CASSYSWDRANEKLFF	TGTGCCAGCAGTTACTCGTGGGACAGGGCTAATGAAAAACTGTTTTTT
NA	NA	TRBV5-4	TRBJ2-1	CASHYLADNEQFF	TGTGCCAGTCATTATTTAGCGGACAATGAGCAGTTCTTC
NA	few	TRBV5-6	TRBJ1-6	CASSLEAGGNSPLHF	TGTGCCAGCAGCTTGGAGGCGGGAGGGAATTCACCCCTCCACTTT
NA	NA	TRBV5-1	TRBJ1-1	CASSLAGNTEAFF	TGCGCCAGCAGCTTGGCGGGGAACACTGAAGCTTTCTTT
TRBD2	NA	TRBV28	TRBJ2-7	CASTLGLADSSYEQYF	TGTGCCAGCACCCTTGGACTAGCGGATAGCTCCTACGAGCAGTACTTC
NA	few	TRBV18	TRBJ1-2	CASSPAQGLYGYTF	TGTGCCAGCTCACCAGCACAGGGCCTCTATGGCTACACCTTC
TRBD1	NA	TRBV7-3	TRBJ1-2	CASSHKDRADGYTF	TGTGCCAGCAGTCACAAGGACAGGGCGGATGGCTACACCTTC
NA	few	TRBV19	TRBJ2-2	CASSILEGGELFF	TGTGCCAGTAGTATACTAGAGGGCGGGGAGCTGTTTTTT
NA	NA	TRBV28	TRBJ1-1	CASSLDQFSGGPVAFF	TGTGCCAGCAGTTTAGACCAATTCTCGGGGGGCCCTGTTGCTTTCTTT
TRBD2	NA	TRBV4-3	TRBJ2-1	CASSQEGLAHNEQFF	TGCGCCAGCAGCCAAGAGGGACTAGCGCACAATGAGCAGTTCTTC
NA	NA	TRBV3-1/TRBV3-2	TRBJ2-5	CASSQDKGVVTQYF	TGTGCCAGCAGCCAAGATAAGGGGGTTGTGACCCAGTACTTC
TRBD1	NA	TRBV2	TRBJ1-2	CASSTTGFLGYGYTF	TGTGCCAGCAGTACGACAGGGTTCCTCGGTTATGGCTACACCTTC
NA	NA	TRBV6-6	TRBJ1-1	CASSTRTEIKNTEAFF	TGTGCCAGCAGTACCCGAACAGAGATAAAAAACACTGAAGCTTTCTTT
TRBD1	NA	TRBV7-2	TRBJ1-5	CASSFRQGDQPQHF	TGTGCCAGCAGCTTCCGACAGGGGGATCAGCCCCAGCATTTT
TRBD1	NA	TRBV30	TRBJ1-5	CAWSVGTASNQPQHF	TGTGCCTGGAGTGTTGGGACAGCGAGCAATCAGCCCCAGCATTTT
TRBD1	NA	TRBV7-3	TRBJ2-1	CASSPGQYNEQFF	TGTGCCAGCAGCCCGGGACAGTACAATGAGCAGTTCTTC
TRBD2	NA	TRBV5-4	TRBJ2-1	CASSKTSGDYNEQFF	TGTGCCAGCAGCAAGACTAGCGGGGACTACAATGAGCAGTTCTTC
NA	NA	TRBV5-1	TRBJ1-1	CASSAVGQNTEAFF	TGCGCCAGCAGCGCCGTGGGACAGAACACTGAAGCTTTCTTT
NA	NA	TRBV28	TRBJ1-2	CASSLFPLQGRGYTF	TGTGCCAGCAGTTTATTTCCCCTCCAGGGGAGAGGCTACACCTTC
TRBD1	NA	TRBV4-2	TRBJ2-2	CASSQGPDRATGELFF	TGTGCCAGCAGCCAAGGGCCTGACAGGGCAACCGGGGAGCTGTTTTTT
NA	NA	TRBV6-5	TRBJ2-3	CASSYSTSTDTQYF	TGTGCCAGCAGTTACTCTACTTCCACAGATACGCAGTATTTT
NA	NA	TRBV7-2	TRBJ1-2	CASSPSGTPTYGYTF	TGTGCCAGCAGCCCGTCCGGGACACCGACCTATGGCTACACCTTC
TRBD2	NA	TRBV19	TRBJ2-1	CASSRGGADYNEQFF	TGTGCCAGTAGTCGCGGGGGGGCCGACTACAATGAGCAGTTCTTC
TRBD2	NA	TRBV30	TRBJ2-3	CAWSFSGGATDTQYF	TGTGCCTGGAGTTTTAGCGGGGGGGCAACAGATACGCAGTATTTT
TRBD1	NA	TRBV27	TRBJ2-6	CASSLTGASGANVLTF	TGTGCCAGCAGCCTCACAGGGGCGTCTGGGGCCAACGTCCTGACTTTC
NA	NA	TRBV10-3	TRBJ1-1	CAISDPMAGELEAEAFF	TGTGCCATCAGTGACCCGATGGCAGGGGAATTGGAGGCTGAAGCTTTCTTT
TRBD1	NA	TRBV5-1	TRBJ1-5	CASSLVGQGVGPQHF	TGCGCCAGCAGCTTGGTCGGACAGGGGGTCGGGCCCCAGCATTTT